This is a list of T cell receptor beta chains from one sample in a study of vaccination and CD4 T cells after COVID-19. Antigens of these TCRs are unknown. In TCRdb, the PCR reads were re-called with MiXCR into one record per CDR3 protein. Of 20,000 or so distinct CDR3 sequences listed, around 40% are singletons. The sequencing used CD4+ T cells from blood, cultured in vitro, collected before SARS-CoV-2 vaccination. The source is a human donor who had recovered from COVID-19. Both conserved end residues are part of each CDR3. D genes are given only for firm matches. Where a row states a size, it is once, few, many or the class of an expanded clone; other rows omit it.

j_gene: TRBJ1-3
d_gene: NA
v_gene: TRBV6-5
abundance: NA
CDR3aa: CASSYSTQGYNTIYF
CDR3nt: TGTGCCAGCAGTTACTCGACTCAGGGGTATAACACCATATATTTT

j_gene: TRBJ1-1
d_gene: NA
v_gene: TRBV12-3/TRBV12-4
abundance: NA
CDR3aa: CASSFYEAENTEAFF
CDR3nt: TGTGCCAGCAGTTTTTACGAGGCGGAGAACACTGAAGCTTTCTTT

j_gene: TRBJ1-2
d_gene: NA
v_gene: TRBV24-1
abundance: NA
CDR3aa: CATRPTEQRIQSGYTF
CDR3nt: TGTGCCACAAGGCCGACGGAGCAAAGGATTCAGTCTGGCTACACCTTC

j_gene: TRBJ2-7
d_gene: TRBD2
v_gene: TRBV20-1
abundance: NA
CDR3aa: CSASGTSIYEQYF
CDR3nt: TGCAGTGCGTCCGGGACTAGCATCTACGAGCAGTACTTC

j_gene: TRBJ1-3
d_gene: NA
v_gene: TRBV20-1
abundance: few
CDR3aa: CSALERSGNTIYF
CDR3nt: TGCAGTGCCCTGGAGAGGAGTGGAAACACCATATATTTT

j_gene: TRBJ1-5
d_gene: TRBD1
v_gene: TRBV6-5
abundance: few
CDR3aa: CASSYRNDRVGQPQHF
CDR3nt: TGTGCCAGCAGTTACAGGAACGACAGGGTAGGTCAGCCCCAGCATTTT

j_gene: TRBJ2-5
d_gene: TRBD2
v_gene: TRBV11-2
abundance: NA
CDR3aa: CASSPSGGSGTQYF
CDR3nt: TGTGCCAGCAGCCCTAGCGGGGGCTCGGGGACCCAGTACTTC

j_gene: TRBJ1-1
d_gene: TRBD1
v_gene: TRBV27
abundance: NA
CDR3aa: CASSWTGSLTTEAFF
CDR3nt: TGTGCCAGCAGCTGGACAGGGTCTCTGACCACTGAAGCTTTCTTT

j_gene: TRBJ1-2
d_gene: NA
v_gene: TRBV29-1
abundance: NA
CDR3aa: CSVRDGGYTF
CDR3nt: TGCAGCGTTAGGGATGGTGGCTACACCTTC

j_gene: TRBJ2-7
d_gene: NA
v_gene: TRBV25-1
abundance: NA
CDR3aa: CASSIPVEETYEQYF
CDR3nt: TGTGCCAGCAGTATACCCGTAGAGGAGACCTACGAGCAGTACTTC

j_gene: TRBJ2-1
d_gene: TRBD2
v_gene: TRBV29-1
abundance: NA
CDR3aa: CSVGLAGGANEQFF
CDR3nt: TGCAGCGTTGGGCTAGCGGGAGGTGCCAATGAGCAGTTCTTC

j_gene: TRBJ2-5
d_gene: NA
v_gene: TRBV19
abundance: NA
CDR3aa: CASSLGGLETQYF
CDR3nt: TGTGCCAGTAGCCTCGGGGGGCTGGAGACCCAGTACTTC

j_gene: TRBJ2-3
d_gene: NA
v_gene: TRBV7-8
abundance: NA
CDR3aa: CASSARLGGNTQYF
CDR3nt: TGTGCCAGCAGCGCGAGACTGGGCGGGAATACGCAGTATTTT

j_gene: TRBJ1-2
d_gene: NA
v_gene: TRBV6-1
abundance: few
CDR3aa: CASSELGGFDGYTF
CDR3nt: TGTGCCAGCAGTGAATTGGGCGGCTTTGATGGCTACACCTTC

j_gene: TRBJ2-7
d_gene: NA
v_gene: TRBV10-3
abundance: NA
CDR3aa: CAISESGTYEQYF
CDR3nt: TGTGCCATCAGTGAGTCTGGGACTTACGAGCAGTACTTC

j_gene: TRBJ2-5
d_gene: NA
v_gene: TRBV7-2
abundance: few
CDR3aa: CASSLEAGAETQYF
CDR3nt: TGTGCCAGCAGCTTAGAGGCAGGGGCAGAGACCCAGTACTTC

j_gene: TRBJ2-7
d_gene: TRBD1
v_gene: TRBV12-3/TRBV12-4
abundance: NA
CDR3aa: CASSFGTGTPEQYF
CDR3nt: TGTGCCAGCAGTTTTGGGACAGGGACCCCAGAGCAGTACTTC

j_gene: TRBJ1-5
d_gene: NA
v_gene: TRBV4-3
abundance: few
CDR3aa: CASSQDPGQPQHF
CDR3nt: TGCGCCAGCAGCCAAGATCCTGGGCAGCCCCAGCATTTT

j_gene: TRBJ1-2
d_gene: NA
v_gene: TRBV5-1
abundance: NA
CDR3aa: CASSLGGYGYTF
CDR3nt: TGCGCCAGCAGCTTGGGCGGCTATGGCTACACCTTC

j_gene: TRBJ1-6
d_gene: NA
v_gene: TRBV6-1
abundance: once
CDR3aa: CASSGGEYDSPLHF
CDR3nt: TGTGCCAGCAGCGGTGGGGAGTATGATTCACCCCTCCACTTT

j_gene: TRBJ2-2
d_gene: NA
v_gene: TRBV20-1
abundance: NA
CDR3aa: CSARDTGQGNTGELFF
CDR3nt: TGCAGTGCTAGAGATACCGGCCAGGGCAACACCGGGGAGCTGTTTTTT

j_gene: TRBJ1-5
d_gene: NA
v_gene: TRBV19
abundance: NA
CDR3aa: CASSIGQFSNQPQHF
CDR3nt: TGTGCCAGTAGTATTGGTCAGTTTAGCAATCAGCCCCAGCATTTT

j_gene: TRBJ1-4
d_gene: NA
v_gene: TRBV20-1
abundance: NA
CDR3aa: CSAKAGTKLFF
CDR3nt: TGCAGTGCTAAGGCCGGGACGAAACTGTTTTTT

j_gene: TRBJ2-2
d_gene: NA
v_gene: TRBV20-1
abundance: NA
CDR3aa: CSARDYNTGELFF
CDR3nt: TGCAGTGCTAGGGACTACAACACCGGGGAGCTGTTTTTT

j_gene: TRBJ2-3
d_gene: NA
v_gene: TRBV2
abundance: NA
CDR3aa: CASRPTGTDTQYF
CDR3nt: TGTGCCAGCAGACCAACCGGGACAGATACGCAGTATTTT

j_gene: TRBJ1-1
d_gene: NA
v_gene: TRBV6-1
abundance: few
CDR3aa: CASSTRQRNTEAFF
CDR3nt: TGTGCCAGCAGTACCCGACAGAGGAACACTGAAGCTTTCTTT

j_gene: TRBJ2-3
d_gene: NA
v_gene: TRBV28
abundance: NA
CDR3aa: CASRNHGTDTQYF
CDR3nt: TGTGCCAGCAGGAATCACGGAACAGATACGCAGTATTTT

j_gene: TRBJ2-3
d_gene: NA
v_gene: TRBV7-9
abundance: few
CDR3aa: CASSKQTWRGAKTSSTDTQYF
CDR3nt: TGTGCCAGCAGCAAACAAACTTGGAGGGGGGCAAAAACTTCTAGCACAGATACGCAGTATTTT

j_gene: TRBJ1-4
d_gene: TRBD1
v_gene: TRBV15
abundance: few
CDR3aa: CATSREQGAAEKLFF
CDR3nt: TGTGCCACCAGCAGGGAGCAGGGGGCGGCTGAAAAACTGTTTTTT

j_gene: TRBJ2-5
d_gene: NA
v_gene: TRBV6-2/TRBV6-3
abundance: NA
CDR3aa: CASSYPPPQTQYF
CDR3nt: TGTGCCAGCAGTTACCCTCCTCCACAGACCCAGTACTTC

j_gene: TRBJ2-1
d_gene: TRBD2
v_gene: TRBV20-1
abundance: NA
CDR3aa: CSRRGTSSYNEQFF
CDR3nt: TGCAGTCGGAGGGGGACTAGCTCCTACAATGAGCAGTTCTTC

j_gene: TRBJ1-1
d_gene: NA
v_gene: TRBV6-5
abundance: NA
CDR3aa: CASSSGMNTEAFF
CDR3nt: TGTGCCAGCAGTTCCGGAATGAACACTGAAGCTTTCTTT

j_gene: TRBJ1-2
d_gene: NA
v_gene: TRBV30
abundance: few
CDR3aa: CAWTRRAGGYGYTF
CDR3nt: TGTGCCTGGACCAGACGGGCCGGGGGGTATGGCTACACCTTC

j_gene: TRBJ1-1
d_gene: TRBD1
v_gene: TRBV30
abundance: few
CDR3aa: CAWRSDRSNTEAFF
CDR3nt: TGTGCCTGGAGGTCGGACAGGTCTAACACTGAAGCTTTCTTT

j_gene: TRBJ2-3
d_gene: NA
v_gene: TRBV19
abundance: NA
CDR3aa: CASSIGHPLGRVTQYF
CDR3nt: TGTGCCAGTAGTATAGGACACCCTCTAGGTAGAGTGACGCAGTATTTT

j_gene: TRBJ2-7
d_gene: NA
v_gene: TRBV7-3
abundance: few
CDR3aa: CASSLHRGGEQYF
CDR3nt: TGTGCCAGCAGCCTTCACAGGGGGGGCGAGCAGTACTTC

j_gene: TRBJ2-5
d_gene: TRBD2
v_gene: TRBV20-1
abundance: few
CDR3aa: CSARDPGLVAWETQYF
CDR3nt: TGCAGTGCTAGAGACCCCGGACTAGTAGCTTGGGAGACCCAGTACTTC

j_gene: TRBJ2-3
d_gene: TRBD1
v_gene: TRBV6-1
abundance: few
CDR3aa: CASSAGQVSTDTQYF
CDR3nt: TGTGCCAGCAGTGCCGGACAGGTCAGCACAGATACGCAGTATTTT

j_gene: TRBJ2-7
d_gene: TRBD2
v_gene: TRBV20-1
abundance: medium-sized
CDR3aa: CSAYPGTSAGEQYF
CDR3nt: TGCAGTGCTTACCCCGGGACTAGCGCCGGCGAGCAGTACTTC

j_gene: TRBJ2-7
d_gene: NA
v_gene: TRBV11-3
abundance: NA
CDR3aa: CASSLGGRTWEQYF
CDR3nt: TGTGCCAGCAGCTTAGGAGGCCGGACCTGGGAGCAGTACTTC

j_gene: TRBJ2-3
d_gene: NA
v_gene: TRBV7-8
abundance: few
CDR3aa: CASSLSGRNTDTQYF
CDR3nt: TGTGCCAGCAGCTTGTCGGGTCGCAACACAGATACGCAGTATTTT

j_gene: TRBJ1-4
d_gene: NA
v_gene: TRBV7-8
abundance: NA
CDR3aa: CASSQRTRGPQGLFF
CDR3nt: TGTGCCAGCAGTCAAAGGACACGAGGGCCCCAGGGGCTGTTTTTT

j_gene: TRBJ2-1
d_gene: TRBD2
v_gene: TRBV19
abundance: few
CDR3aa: CASSTESGGPYNEQFF
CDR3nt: TGTGCCAGTAGTACGGAAAGCGGGGGCCCCTACAATGAGCAGTTCTTC

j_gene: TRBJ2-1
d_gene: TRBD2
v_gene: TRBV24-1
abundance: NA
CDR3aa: CATSDPGLAGYYNEQFF
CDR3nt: TGTGCCACCAGTGACCCCGGACTAGCGGGATACTACAATGAGCAGTTCTTC

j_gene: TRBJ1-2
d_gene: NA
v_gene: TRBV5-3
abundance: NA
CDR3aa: CARSSQGLLNYGYTF
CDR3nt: TGTGCCAGAAGCTCGCAGGGCCTCCTCAACTATGGCTACACCTTC

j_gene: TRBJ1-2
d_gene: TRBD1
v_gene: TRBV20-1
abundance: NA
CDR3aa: CSARGRDRSNYGYTF
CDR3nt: TGCAGTGCTAGAGGCCGGGACAGGAGTAACTATGGCTACACCTTC

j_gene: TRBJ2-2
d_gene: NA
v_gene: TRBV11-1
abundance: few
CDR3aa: CASSLFTANTGELFF
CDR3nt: TGTGCCAGCAGCTTATTTACAGCGAACACCGGGGAGCTGTTTTTT

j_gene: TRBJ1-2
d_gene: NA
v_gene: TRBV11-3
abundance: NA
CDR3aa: CASSASGGYTF
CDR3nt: TGTGCCAGCAGCGCGTCAGGTGGCTACACCTTC

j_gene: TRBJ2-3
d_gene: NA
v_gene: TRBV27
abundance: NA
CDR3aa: CASSVYPRKTLVGTDTQYF
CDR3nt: TGTGCCAGCAGTGTTTATCCCCGGAAGACACTAGTAGGGACAGATACGCAGTATTTT

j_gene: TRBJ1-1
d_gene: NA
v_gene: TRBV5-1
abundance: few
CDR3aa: CASSLDRPLNTEAFF
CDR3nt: TGCGCCAGCAGCTTGGATAGACCCCTGAACACTGAAGCTTTCTTT

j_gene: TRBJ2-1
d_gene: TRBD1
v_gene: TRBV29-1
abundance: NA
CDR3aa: CSVDRAYEQFF
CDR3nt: TGCAGCGTGGACAGGGCCTATGAGCAGTTCTTC

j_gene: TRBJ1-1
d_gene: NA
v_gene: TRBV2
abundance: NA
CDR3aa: CASGFATGSGRSAFF
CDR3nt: TGTGCCAGCGGCTTCGCGACAGGATCGGGGAGGTCAGCTTTCTTT

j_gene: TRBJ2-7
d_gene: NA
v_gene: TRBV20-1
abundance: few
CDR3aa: CSARLVNEQYF
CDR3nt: TGCAGTGCTAGACTAGTAAACGAGCAGTACTTC

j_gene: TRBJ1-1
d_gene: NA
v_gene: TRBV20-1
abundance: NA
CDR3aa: CSASLDWVTEAFF
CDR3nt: TGCAGTGCTTCTCTCGACTGGGTGACTGAAGCTTTCTTT

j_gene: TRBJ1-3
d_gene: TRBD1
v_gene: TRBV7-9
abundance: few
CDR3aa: CASSPQGASGNTIYF
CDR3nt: TGTGCCAGCAGCCCACAGGGGGCGTCTGGAAACACCATATATTTT

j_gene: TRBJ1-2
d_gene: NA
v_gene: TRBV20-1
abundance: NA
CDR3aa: CSASSRVGGYGYTF
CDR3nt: TGCAGTGCTTCCTCAAGGGTCGGGGGCTATGGCTACACCTTC

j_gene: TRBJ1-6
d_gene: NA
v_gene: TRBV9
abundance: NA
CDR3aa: CASSVDGRRGGSPLHF
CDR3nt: TGTGCCAGCAGCGTAGATGGACGGCGCGGAGGATCACCCCTCCACTTT

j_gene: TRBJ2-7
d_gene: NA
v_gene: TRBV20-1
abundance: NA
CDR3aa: CSARDLGGRSTYEQYF
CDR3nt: TGCAGTGCTAGAGATCTCGGGGGGCGAAGCACCTACGAGCAGTACTTC

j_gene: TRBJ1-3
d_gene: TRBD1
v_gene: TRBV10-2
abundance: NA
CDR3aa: CASQNQGAPGNTIYF
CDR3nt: TGCGCCAGCCAAAACCAGGGGGCTCCTGGAAACACCATATATTTT